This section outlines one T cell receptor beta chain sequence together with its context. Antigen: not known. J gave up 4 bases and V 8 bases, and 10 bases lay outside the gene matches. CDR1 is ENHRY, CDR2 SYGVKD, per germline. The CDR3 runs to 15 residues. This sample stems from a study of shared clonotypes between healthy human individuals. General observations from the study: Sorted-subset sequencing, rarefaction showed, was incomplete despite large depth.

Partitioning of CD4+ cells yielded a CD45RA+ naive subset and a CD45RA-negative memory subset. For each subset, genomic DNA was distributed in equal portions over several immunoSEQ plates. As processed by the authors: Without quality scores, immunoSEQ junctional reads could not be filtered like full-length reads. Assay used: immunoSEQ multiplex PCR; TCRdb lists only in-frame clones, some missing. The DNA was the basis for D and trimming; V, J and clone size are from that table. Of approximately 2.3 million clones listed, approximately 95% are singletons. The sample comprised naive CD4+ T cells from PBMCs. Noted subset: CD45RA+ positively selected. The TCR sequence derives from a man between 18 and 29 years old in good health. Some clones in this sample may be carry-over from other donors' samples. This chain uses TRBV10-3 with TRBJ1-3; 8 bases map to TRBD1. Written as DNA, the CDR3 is TGTGCCATCGACAGCCACGGGACAGGAGGAAACACCATATATTTT. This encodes CAIDSHGTGGNTIYF.